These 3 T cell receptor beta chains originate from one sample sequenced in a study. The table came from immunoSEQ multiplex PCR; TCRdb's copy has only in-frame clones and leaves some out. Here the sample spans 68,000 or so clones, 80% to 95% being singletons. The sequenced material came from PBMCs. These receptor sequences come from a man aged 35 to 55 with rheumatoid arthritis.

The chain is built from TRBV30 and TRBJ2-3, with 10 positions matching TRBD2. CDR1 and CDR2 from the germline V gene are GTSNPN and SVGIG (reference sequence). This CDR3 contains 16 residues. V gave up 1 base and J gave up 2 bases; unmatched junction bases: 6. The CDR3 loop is CAWSAERGGNTDTQYF. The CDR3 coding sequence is TGTGCCTGGAGTGCTGAGCGGGGGGGGAACACAGATACGCAGTATTTT.

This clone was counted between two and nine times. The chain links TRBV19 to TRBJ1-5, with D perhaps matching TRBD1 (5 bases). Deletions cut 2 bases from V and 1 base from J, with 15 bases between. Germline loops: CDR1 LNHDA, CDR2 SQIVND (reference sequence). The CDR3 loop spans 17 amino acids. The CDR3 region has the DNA TGTGCCAGTAGTATAAGGATCGGGGGGAGCAGCAATCAGCCCCAGCATTTT. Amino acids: CASSIRIGGSSNQPQHF.

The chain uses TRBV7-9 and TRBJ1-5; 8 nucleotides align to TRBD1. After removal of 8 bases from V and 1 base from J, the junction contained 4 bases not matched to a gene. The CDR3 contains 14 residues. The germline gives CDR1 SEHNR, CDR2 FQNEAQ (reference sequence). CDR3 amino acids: CASQDRGSNQPQHF. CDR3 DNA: TGTGCCAGCCAAGACAGGGGCAGCAATCAGCCCCAGCATTTT.